This T cell receptor (beta chain) was sequenced during a study of blood T cell repertoires in COVID-19. Study-level information: Some COVID-19 samples were acute and others convalescent; all came from the United States, Italy and Spain. The cDNA or gDNA used as material had been derived from T cells, B-cell-depleted T cells, or PBMCs.

Germline CDR1 reads SGDLS; CDR2 reads YYNGEE. The CDR3 runs to 16 residues. J gave up 0 bases and V 1 base, and 4 bases lay outside the gene matches. Original handling: Amplification of reference gene primers was used by the study to estimate nucleated cell counts. Sequencing used immunoSEQ multiplex PCR; TCRdb keeps in-frame clones, though not all of them. V and J calls and clone size are as listed in that table; D and trimming were resolved from the DNA. The sample lists roughly 280,000 clones; approximately 86% were seen once. J is TRBJ2-1 and V is TRBV9; 7 bases line up with TRBD2. This TCR derives from a man under 40 with active or convalescent COVID-19. Specimen: peripheral blood. The CDR3 nucleotides read TGTGCCAGCAGCGTAAATCGCGGGAGCTCCTACAATGAGCAGTTCTTC. This gives the protein CASSVNRGSSYNEQFF.